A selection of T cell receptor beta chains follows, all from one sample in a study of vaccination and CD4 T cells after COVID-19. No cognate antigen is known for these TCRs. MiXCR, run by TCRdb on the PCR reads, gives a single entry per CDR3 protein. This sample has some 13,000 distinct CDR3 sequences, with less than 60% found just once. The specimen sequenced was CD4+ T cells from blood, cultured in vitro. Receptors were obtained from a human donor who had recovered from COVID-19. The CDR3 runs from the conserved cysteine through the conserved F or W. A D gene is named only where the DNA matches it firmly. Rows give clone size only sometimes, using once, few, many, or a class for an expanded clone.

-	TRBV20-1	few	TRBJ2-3	CSASDWNTQYF	TGCAGTGCTAGCGACTGGAATACGCAGTATTTT
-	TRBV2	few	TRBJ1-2	CASSETSYGYTF	TGTGCCAGCAGTGAGACCAGCTATGGCTACACCTTC
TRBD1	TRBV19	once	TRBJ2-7	CASSTRTGSYEQYF	TGTGCCAGTAGTACCCGGACAGGGTCCTACGAGCAGTACTTC
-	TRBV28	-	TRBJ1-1	CASSLILSGEAFF	TGTGCCAGCAGTTTAATTTTGAGCGGGGAAGCTTTCTTT
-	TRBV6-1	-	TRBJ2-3	CASGAAGSTDTQYF	TGTGCCAGCGGGGCGGCAGGTAGCACAGATACGCAGTATTTT
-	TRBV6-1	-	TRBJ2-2	CASRENTGELFF	TGTGCCAGCAGGGAGAACACCGGGGAGCTGTTTTTT
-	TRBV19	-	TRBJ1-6	CASHSGLLPNSPLHF	TGTGCCAGTCACAGCGGTCTTCTTCCTAATTCACCCCTCCACTTT
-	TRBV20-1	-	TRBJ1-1	CSALPGRTEAFF	TGCAGTGCTCTTCCGGGACGAACTGAAGCTTTCTTT
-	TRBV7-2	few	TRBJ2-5	CASSLGSGRVETQYF	TGTGCCAGCAGCTTAGGAAGCGGCAGGGTGGAGACCCAGTACTTC
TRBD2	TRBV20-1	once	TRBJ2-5	CSASPGFAGGALPTQYF	TGCAGTGCTAGTCCGGGGTTCGCGGGGGGAGCCCTCCCGACCCAGTACTTC
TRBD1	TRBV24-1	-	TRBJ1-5	CATSDADRGQNQPQHF	TGTGCCACCAGTGATGCGGACAGGGGGCAAAATCAGCCCCAGCATTTT
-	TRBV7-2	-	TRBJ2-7	CASSFDYSSYEQYF	TGTGCCAGCAGCTTCGATTACAGCTCCTACGAGCAGTACTTC
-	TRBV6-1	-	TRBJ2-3	CASSPRARTDTQYF	TGTGCCAGCAGCCCCAGGGCTCGCACAGATACGCAGTATTTT
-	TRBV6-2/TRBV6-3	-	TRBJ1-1	CASSLGRSEAFF	TGTGCCAGCAGTCTCGGGAGGAGTGAAGCTTTCTTT
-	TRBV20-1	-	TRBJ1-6	CSARDLREGTNSPLHF	TGCAGTGCTAGAGATTTAAGGGAGGGGACGAATTCACCCCTCCACTTT
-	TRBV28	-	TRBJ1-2	CASSDRYGYTF	TGTGCCAGCAGTGATAGATATGGCTACACCTTC
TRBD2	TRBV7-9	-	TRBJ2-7	CASSYPRGGFSYEQYF	TGTGCCAGCAGCTACCCCCGGGGGGGATTCTCCTACGAGCAGTACTTC
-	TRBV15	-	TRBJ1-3	CATSGDANTIYF	TGTGCCACCAGCGGGGACGCCAACACCATATATTTT
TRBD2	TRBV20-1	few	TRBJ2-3	CSARLAGGRDTQYF	TGCAGTGCTAGACTAGCGGGAGGCCGAGATACGCAGTATTTT
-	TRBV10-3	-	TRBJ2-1	CAIRRQIILSYNEQFF	TGTGCCATCAGGAGACAGATTATTCTCTCCTACAATGAGCAGTTCTTC
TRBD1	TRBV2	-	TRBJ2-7	CASSGQVYEQYF	TGTGCCAGCAGCGGACAGGTATACGAGCAGTACTTC
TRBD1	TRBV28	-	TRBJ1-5	CASSPSPDRLNQPQHF	TGTGCCAGCAGTCCCTCCCCGGACAGGCTAAATCAGCCCCAGCATTTT
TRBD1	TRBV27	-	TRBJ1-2	CASSATNRGTTRGYTF	TGTGCCAGCAGTGCAACAAACAGGGGTACTACAAGGGGCTACACCTTC
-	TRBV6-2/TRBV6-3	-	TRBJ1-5	CASSYSWILGQPQHF	TGTGCCAGCAGTTACTCGTGGATTTTAGGACAGCCCCAGCATTTT
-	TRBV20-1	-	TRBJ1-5	CSARPTGTDPSPQHF	TGCAGTGCTCGCCCCACGGGGACTGACCCTTCGCCCCAGCATTTT
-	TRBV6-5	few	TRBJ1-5	CASSYWGHPNWGNQPQHF	TGTGCCAGCAGTTACTGGGGACACCCGAATTGGGGCAATCAGCCCCAGCATTTT
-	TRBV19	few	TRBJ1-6	CASTDLYNSPLHF	TGTGCCAGTACTGACCTCTATAATTCACCCCTCCACTTT
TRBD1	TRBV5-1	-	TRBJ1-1	CASSRDRGDTEAFF	TGCGCCAGCAGCAGGGACAGGGGGGACACTGAAGCTTTCTTT